The T cell receptor beta chain under discussion was sequenced for a study of blood T cell repertoires in COVID-19. On the study more broadly: Italy, Spain and the United States were the sources of the convalescent and acute COVID-19 samples.

The CDR3 totals 18 residues. V was cut by 5 bases and J by 2 bases, with 21 bases left in between. Looked up from germline, CDR1 is SGHVS and CDR2 is FQNEAQ. In the study's own analysis: Scientists estimated how many nucleated cells there were by amplifying reference gene primers. Sequenced by immunoSEQ multiplex PCR; TCRdb stores in-frame clones only, minus some. V and J calls and clone size follow that table, whereas D and trimming were derived from the DNA. The sample lists 100,000 to 150,000 clones; around 84% were seen once. This chain uses TRBV7-8 with TRBJ1-4, with D unresolved. This TCR was recovered from a woman over 75 with acute or convalescent COVID-19. The sequenced material came from peripheral blood. The CDR3 reads CASSTKARGPLTNEKLFF. The DNA of the CDR3 is TGTGCCAGCAGCACAAAGGCCCGGGGTCCCCTTACTAATGAAAAACTGTTTTTT.